This T cell receptor beta chain was found in a study of blood T cells in healthy people across ages (dated by TCRdb to the mid-2010s). Turning to the overall study: In model experiments, roughly one uniquely barcoded TCR beta cDNA molecule per two T cells was captured by template switching. Age-related changes in TCR beta repertoire diversity were measured in the study by deep sequencing normalized with unique cDNA molecular identifiers. The donors were divided into four age groups: young (average around 16 years), middle-aged (approximately 39), aged (approximately 62) and long-lived (approximately 74). Donors of different ages were randomly distributed across sequencing lanes to avoid experimental bias. The study analyzed two additional independent replicas of 1 million unique cDNA reads from the same blood draw for two donors, one aged 18 to 30 and one aged 80 or older. Study-wide conclusions, independent of this receptor: Compared with the aged group, the long-lived group had more naive CD4+ T cells, fewer expanded clones and increased TCR diversity, a pattern suggesting age selection. Bulk unsorted PBMC profiling prevented conclusive comparison of naive and antigen-experienced compartments. The CMV infection status of donors was not known, potentially confounding age-related changes in expanded clonotypes. As age increased, observed TCR beta diversity per million T cells dropped in a roughly linear way, and a significant reduction was already evident by age roughly 40. The percentage of naive T cells measured by flow cytometry correlated strongly with observed TCR beta diversity. Total diversity estimates from one million sequenced T cells were considered lower bounds and underestimates.

Systemically healthy Caucasian individuals from Russia, 35 to 50 in total and aged about 6 to 100 years, were included as donors. Ten milliliters of peripheral blood were drawn from each donor into EDTA-treated Vacutainer tubes. Ficoll-Paque density-gradient centrifugation was used to isolate PBMCs, with at least 7 million obtained per sample. Trizol reagent was used to extract total RNA from the PBMCs, yielding at least 6 micrograms per sample. For every donor, flow cytometry on a PBMC aliquot measured the percentage of naive CD45RAhigh/CD27high T cells. To note about this clonotype: Its antigen remains undetermined. Base qualities are missing; no much larger clone stands one base away.

Reading the germline V gene (reference sequence) gives CDR1 MNHEY and CDR2 SMNVEV. Deletion took 1 base off V and 4 bases off J, with a span of 16 bases between the germline ends. Including the terminal cysteine and phenylalanine, the CDR3 comprises 16 residues. The sequence is cut down to CDR3 DNA, 48 bases in frame from base 1. The library was built by means of 5' RACE. The listed sequencing device is Illumina HiSeq 2500. The second PCR ran for roughly 6 to 11 cycles and used a J-beta primer mix along with a sample-barcoded 5' primer. A unique molecular identifier was introduced onto each TCR beta cDNA molecule by a template-switch 5' adaptor carrying 12 random nucleotides. Each sample yielded at least 2.5 million CDR3-containing paired-end reads. The Mint cDNA synthesis kit, primed by a TRBC-specific oligonucleotide, was used to synthesize first-strand cDNA from all RNA. All cDNA was treated with uracil-DNA glycosylase and then went through a first 18-cycle PCR with the universal primers M1SS and BC2_uni_R. Per the authors' processing: For normalization, 1 million high-quality reads were randomly selected from each sample, with every read carrying a distinct molecular identifier. Instead of being binned into consensus sequences, reads that shared molecular identifiers were thrown out. MiTCR, run with a Q25 quality threshold and the strictest error-elimination algorithm, handled CDR3 identification, clonotype clustering and error correction. A nonparametric unseen species model using Euler transformation provided a lower-bound estimate of total TCR beta diversity. Starting from the raw public reads, TCRdb applied fastp trimming at Q25, assembled clones with MiXCR and retained in-frame beta chains. Every distinct CDR3 protein forms one entry, paired with its most common genes and DNA. Here the V and J calls rest on TCRdb's processing, not on the authors' analysis. This sample holds 700,000 to 1,000,000 distinct CDR3 sequences; roughly 44% were observed only once. Of the sample, about 19% is held by the ten largest clones.

The receptor was isolated from a man aged 55 to 69 in good health. The sample comprised blood. The rearranged chain carries TRBV27 and TRBJ2-5; the D gene is possibly TRBD1 or TRBD2, with 5 bases matching each. The CDR3 protein: CASSLLSPGTRETQYF. The nucleotide sequence reads as follows: TGTGCCAGCAGTTTATTGAGCCCGGGGACCAGAGAGACCCAGTACTTC.